This record concerns one TCR beta chain sequence. Profiling relied on immunoSEQ multiplex PCR, and the TCRdb table lists in-frame clones only, not all of them. Altogether some 130,000 clones are present, approximately 78% being singletons, with the ten largest covering 9.5% to 13%. The sample is drawn from a study of blood T cell repertoires in COVID-19. Looking at the study overall: The United States, Italy and Spain supplied acute and convalescent COVID-19 samples. T cells, B-cell-depleted T cells, or PBMCs provided the cDNA or gDNA that served as material.

Sequencing input: peripheral blood. This TCR derives from a man aged 55 to 69 who had recovered from COVID-19.

The CDR3 DNA reads as TGTGCCAGCAGTTACGACAGGGGATATAGCAATCAGCCCCAGCATTTT. Translating gives CASSYDRGYSNQPQHF. The chain links TRBV6-5 to TRBJ1-5; 8 bases fit TRBD1. J lost 0 bases, V lost 2 bases, and 3 bases had no gene match. This CDR3 region has 16 residues. Germline values: CDR1 MNHEY, CDR2 SVGAGI.